This T cell receptor beta chain stems from a study of blood T cell repertoires in COVID-19. About the research overall: The study drew acute and convalescent COVID-19 samples from the United States, Italy and Spain. Sample material is recorded as cDNA or gDNA derived from T cells, B-cell-depleted T cells, or PBMCs.

In the source study's methods: Nucleated cell counts were estimated from reference gene primer amplification. The table came from immunoSEQ multiplex PCR; TCRdb's copy has only in-frame clones and leaves some out. The DNA was the basis for D and trimming; V, J and clone size are from that table. The data hold about 150,000 clones, with 80% observed a single time. The germline CDR1 and CDR2 sequences are LGHNA and YSLEER. With 3 bases clipped from V and 7 bases from J, the junction kept 5 bases outside the gene matches. This CDR3 has 15 residues. J is TRBJ1-6 and V is TRBV4-3; 8 bases align to TRBD1. The clonotype comes from a man aged 55 to 70 with acute or convalescent COVID-19. The sample was peripheral blood. The CDR3 DNA reads as TGCGCCAGCAGCCAGACAGGGGTGGGCAATTCACCCCTCCACTTT. Residues: CASSQTGVGNSPLHF.